This is a list of T cell receptor beta chains from one sample in a study of blood T cell repertoires in COVID-19. Generated by immunoSEQ multiplex PCR, the TCRdb table keeps only in-frame clones and is missing some. This table holds more than 75,000 clones, roughly 80% found once. The sequencing sample was made of peripheral blood. These receptors came from a human donor in a cohort sampled during active COVID-19. CDR3s include the opening cysteine and the closing phenylalanine or tryptophan. A D gene is named only where the DNA matches it firmly. A row's size may be missing; if present it is once, few, many or a size class.

D gene: NA; J gene: TRBJ2-3; V gene: TRBV7-3; clone size: NA; CDR3 DNA: TGTGCCAGCAGCCTAGATGGACACCGCGGTACGCAGTATTTT; CDR3 protein: CASSLDGHRGTQYF
D gene: NA; J gene: TRBJ2-7; V gene: TRBV28; clone size: NA; CDR3 DNA: TGTGCCAGCAGTTTAGGTGGGGCCAACGAGCAGTACTTC; CDR3 protein: CASSLGGANEQYF
D gene: NA; J gene: TRBJ1-1; V gene: TRBV7-9; clone size: NA; CDR3 DNA: TGTGCCAGCAGCATAAGACAGGTCAACACTGAAGCTTTCTTT; CDR3 protein: CASSIRQVNTEAFF
D gene: NA; J gene: TRBJ2-3; V gene: TRBV2; clone size: NA; CDR3 DNA: TGTGCCAGCAAGACACAGGGAAGCTCAGATACGCAGTATTTT; CDR3 protein: CASKTQGSSDTQYF
D gene: TRBD1; J gene: TRBJ2-2; V gene: TRBV6-5; clone size: NA; CDR3 DNA: TGTGCCAGCAAACAACAGGGGGTGGGAACCGGGGAGCTGTTTTTT; CDR3 protein: CASKQQGVGTGELFF
D gene: NA; J gene: TRBJ1-2; V gene: TRBV2; clone size: few; CDR3 DNA: TGTGCCAGCAGTGCCACTGGACAGACCTTCTATGGCTACACCTTC; CDR3 protein: CASSATGQTFYGYTF
D gene: NA; J gene: TRBJ1-2; V gene: TRBV4-1; clone size: NA; CDR3 DNA: TGCGCCAGCAGCCCCTTAGGCGGGGGGTATGGCTACACCTTC; CDR3 protein: CASSPLGGGYGYTF
D gene: TRBD1; J gene: TRBJ2-7; V gene: TRBV6-5; clone size: NA; CDR3 DNA: TGTGCCAGCAGATTACAGGGGGCCCGACCCTACGAGCAGTACTTC; CDR3 protein: CASRLQGARPYEQYF
D gene: TRBD1; J gene: TRBJ1-2; V gene: TRBV4-1; clone size: NA; CDR3 DNA: TGCGCCAGCAGCCAAAGGGACAGCAGTAACTATGGCTACACCTTC; CDR3 protein: CASSQRDSSNYGYTF
D gene: TRBD1; J gene: TRBJ2-7; V gene: TRBV5-1; clone size: NA; CDR3 DNA: TGCGCCAGCAGATCTACAGGGGGAGCCTACGAGCAGTACTTC; CDR3 protein: CASRSTGGAYEQYF
D gene: NA; J gene: TRBJ2-3; V gene: TRBV2; clone size: once; CDR3 DNA: TGTGCCAGCATCATGACAAGGTCCACAGATACGCAGTATTTT; CDR3 protein: CASIMTRSTDTQYF
D gene: TRBD1; J gene: TRBJ1-5; V gene: TRBV4-1; clone size: NA; CDR3 DNA: TGCGCCAGCAGCCAAAACCCCGGGGGACAGGGGGACAATCAGCCCCAGCATTTT; CDR3 protein: CASSQNPGGQGDNQPQHF
D gene: NA; J gene: TRBJ2-7; V gene: TRBV6-5; clone size: NA; CDR3 DNA: TGTGCCAGCAGTAACAGCGGACGCAATTACGAGCAGTACTTC; CDR3 protein: CASSNSGRNYEQYF
D gene: TRBD1; J gene: TRBJ2-2; V gene: TRBV4-1; clone size: NA; CDR3 DNA: TGCGCCAGCAGCCAACACGGGACAGGGGAGTCGGTCACCGGGGAGCTGTTTTTT; CDR3 protein: CASSQHGTGESVTGELFF
D gene: TRBD1; J gene: TRBJ1-5; V gene: TRBV9; clone size: NA; CDR3 DNA: TGTGCCAGCAGCGTACTTAGGACAGGTGAGGGTTGCGGCAATCAGCCCCAGCATTTT; CDR3 protein: CASSVLRTGEGCGNQPQHF
D gene: NA; J gene: TRBJ1-4; V gene: TRBV27; clone size: NA; CDR3 DNA: TGTGCCAGCAGTTACGCGGGGGCAACTAATGAAAAACTGTTTTTT; CDR3 protein: CASSYAGATNEKLFF
D gene: NA; J gene: TRBJ1-1; V gene: TRBV2; clone size: NA; CDR3 DNA: TGTGCCAGCAGTGTGACAGTGCCCGGGTACACTGAAGCTTTCTTT; CDR3 protein: CASSVTVPGYTEAFF
D gene: NA; J gene: TRBJ1-5; V gene: TRBV7-9; clone size: NA; CDR3 DNA: TGTGCCAGCAGCTTAGGTTCAGGGAACAATCAGCCCCAGCATTTT; CDR3 protein: CASSLGSGNNQPQHF
D gene: NA; J gene: TRBJ2-3; V gene: TRBV4-1; clone size: NA; CDR3 DNA: TGCGCCAGCAGCCAATCCGAGCAGCGGAGCACAGATACGCAGTATTTT; CDR3 protein: CASSQSEQRSTDTQYF
D gene: NA; J gene: TRBJ1-4; V gene: TRBV4-1; clone size: NA; CDR3 DNA: TGCGCCAGCAGCCAAGATGGGCAGATGGCGTGGGAAAAACTGTTTTTT; CDR3 protein: CASSQDGQMAWEKLFF
D gene: TRBD2; J gene: TRBJ2-3; V gene: TRBV11-2; clone size: NA; CDR3 DNA: TGTGCCAGCAGCTTAGATGGGGACTTGGCGGGGGGGCAATTTGATACGCAGTATTTT; CDR3 protein: CASSLDGDLAGGQFDTQYF
D gene: NA; J gene: TRBJ1-5; V gene: TRBV6-2/TRBV6-3; clone size: once; CDR3 DNA: TGTGCCAGCAGTTACATCGCAGGCAATCAGCCCCAGCATTTT; CDR3 protein: CASSYIAGNQPQHF
D gene: TRBD1; J gene: TRBJ1-5; V gene: TRBV19; clone size: NA; CDR3 DNA: TGTGCCAGTACCCCGACAGGGTTTAGCAATCAGCCCCAGCATTTT; CDR3 protein: CASTPTGFSNQPQHF
D gene: NA; J gene: TRBJ2-3; V gene: TRBV6-2/TRBV6-3; clone size: NA; CDR3 DNA: TGTGCCAGCAGTCGACGGGGGACCCACGGTACGCAGTATTTT; CDR3 protein: CASSRRGTHGTQYF
D gene: NA; J gene: TRBJ1-5; V gene: TRBV10-3; clone size: NA; CDR3 DNA: TGTGCCATCAGTCTTTCTGCGGGGGAGGCCCAGCATTTT; CDR3 protein: CAISLSAGEAQHF
D gene: TRBD1; J gene: TRBJ2-5; V gene: TRBV12-5; clone size: NA; CDR3 DNA: TGTGCTAGTGGTAGGGGACCGACAGGGGTTAAGGAAGAGACCCAGTACTTC; CDR3 protein: CASGRGPTGVKEETQYF
D gene: NA; J gene: TRBJ2-3; V gene: TRBV7-9; clone size: NA; CDR3 DNA: TGTGCCAGCAGCCCGGAGGGGACAGTCACAGATACGCAGTATTTT; CDR3 protein: CASSPEGTVTDTQYF
D gene: TRBD1; J gene: TRBJ2-5; V gene: TRBV19; clone size: NA; CDR3 DNA: TGTGCCACCCCGGGACAGCAAAGAGAGACCCAGTACTTC; CDR3 protein: CATPGQQRETQYF
D gene: NA; J gene: TRBJ2-7; V gene: TRBV5-6; clone size: NA; CDR3 DNA: TGTGCCAGCAGCTTGGGACTAGTAGGGACCTACGAGCAGTACTTC; CDR3 protein: CASSLGLVGTYEQYF
D gene: TRBD2; J gene: TRBJ2-2; V gene: TRBV19; clone size: once; CDR3 DNA: TGTGCCAGTAGTATAGTGACTAGCGGGAACACCGGGGAGCTGTTTTTT; CDR3 protein: CASSIVTSGNTGELFF
D gene: TRBD1; J gene: TRBJ2-1; V gene: TRBV6-5; clone size: NA; CDR3 DNA: TGTGCCATCAAACCTGACAGGGGACTTAAAAATGAGCAGTTCTTC; CDR3 protein: CAIKPDRGLKNEQFF
D gene: TRBD1; J gene: TRBJ2-7; V gene: TRBV5-1; clone size: NA; CDR3 DNA: TGCGCCAGCAGCTTGCGAACGGGACAGAACTACGAGCAGTACTTC; CDR3 protein: CASSLRTGQNYEQYF
D gene: NA; J gene: TRBJ2-7; V gene: TRBV10-3; clone size: NA; CDR3 DNA: TGTGCCATTGAAGACAGACTCTACGAGCAGTACTTC; CDR3 protein: CAIEDRLYEQYF
D gene: TRBD1; J gene: TRBJ1-2; V gene: TRBV29-1; clone size: once; CDR3 DNA: TGCAGCGTGGGAAGGGACAGGGCTACTAACTATGGCTACACCTTC; CDR3 protein: CSVGRDRATNYGYTF
D gene: NA; J gene: TRBJ1-1; V gene: TRBV15; clone size: NA; CDR3 DNA: TGTGCCACCCGACTTGACTCGACTCGGAACACTGAAGCTTTCTTT; CDR3 protein: CATRLDSTRNTEAFF
D gene: TRBD1; J gene: TRBJ2-7; V gene: TRBV4-2; clone size: NA; CDR3 DNA: TGTGCCAGCAGCCAAGGGACAGGGGCCTGGGGCGAGCAGTACTTC; CDR3 protein: CASSQGTGAWGEQYF
D gene: TRBD2; J gene: TRBJ2-1; V gene: TRBV15; clone size: NA; CDR3 DNA: TGTGCCACCAGCAGAGTACCGAGGACTAGCTCGGGATACAATGAGCAGTTCTTC; CDR3 protein: CATSRVPRTSSGYNEQFF
D gene: TRBD1; J gene: TRBJ2-7; V gene: TRBV19; clone size: NA; CDR3 DNA: TGTGCCAGTAGTATAGCAGGGGGCGAGTCGTACGAGCAGTACTTC; CDR3 protein: CASSIAGGESYEQYF
D gene: NA; J gene: TRBJ2-7; V gene: TRBV4-2; clone size: NA; CDR3 DNA: TGTGCCAGCAGCCAAGTTCGGGGAACCTACGAGCAGTACTTC; CDR3 protein: CASSQVRGTYEQYF
D gene: TRBD1; J gene: TRBJ1-3; V gene: TRBV5-6; clone size: NA; CDR3 DNA: TGTGCCAGCAGCTCTGAAAATCCCGGGACAGGGTCTGGAAACACCATATATTTT; CDR3 protein: CASSSENPGTGSGNTIYF
D gene: TRBD2; J gene: TRBJ2-2; V gene: TRBV5-6; clone size: once; CDR3 DNA: TGTGCCAGCAGCCGGCTAGACGGGGGGGCAAGCGGGGAGCTGTTTTTT; CDR3 protein: CASSRLDGGASGELFF
D gene: NA; J gene: TRBJ2-1; V gene: TRBV5-1; clone size: NA; CDR3 DNA: TGCGCCAGCAGCTTACAGGGTTATGAGCAGTTCTTC; CDR3 protein: CASSLQGYEQFF
D gene: NA; J gene: TRBJ1-5; V gene: TRBV15; clone size: NA; CDR3 DNA: TGTGCCACCAGCAGTAGTCTCGGTAGCAATCAGCCCCAGCATTTT; CDR3 protein: CATSSSLGSNQPQHF
D gene: TRBD1; J gene: TRBJ2-2; V gene: TRBV2; clone size: few; CDR3 DNA: TGTGCCAGCAGGGAAATTCAGGGGGCTGGGACCGGGGAGCTGTTTTTT; CDR3 protein: CASREIQGAGTGELFF
D gene: NA; J gene: TRBJ2-7; V gene: TRBV11-2; clone size: NA; CDR3 DNA: TGTGCCAGCAGCTTACCCCAAGGGGGGGGGAGGGCCTACGAGCAGTACTTC; CDR3 protein: CASSLPQGGGRAYEQYF
D gene: TRBD1; J gene: TRBJ2-2; V gene: TRBV5-1; clone size: NA; CDR3 DNA: TGCGCCAGCAGCCATCCGACAGGGCGAGACACCGGGGAGCTGTTTTTT; CDR3 protein: CASSHPTGRDTGELFF
D gene: TRBD1; J gene: TRBJ1-5; V gene: TRBV2; clone size: NA; CDR3 DNA: TGTGCCAGCAGAGGCATACAGGGGGCGAATCAGCCCCAGCATTTT; CDR3 protein: CASRGIQGANQPQHF
D gene: TRBD2; J gene: TRBJ2-3; V gene: TRBV7-2; clone size: NA; CDR3 DNA: TGTGCCAGCAGCTTAGCTCCTAGCGGGGGCCGCACAGATACGCAGTATTTT; CDR3 protein: CASSLAPSGGRTDTQYF
D gene: NA; J gene: TRBJ1-4; V gene: TRBV7-9; clone size: NA; CDR3 DNA: TGTGCCAGCAGCTCGGGGATCGGACAGCTCCTAAATGAAAAACTGTTTTTT; CDR3 protein: CASSSGIGQLLNEKLFF
D gene: NA; J gene: TRBJ2-6; V gene: TRBV5-1; clone size: NA; CDR3 DNA: TGCGCCAGCGTATTCTACAGGCCCTCTGGGGCCAACGTCCTGACTTTC; CDR3 protein: CASVFYRPSGANVLTF
D gene: NA; J gene: TRBJ2-5; V gene: TRBV7-8; clone size: once; CDR3 DNA: TGTGCCAGCAGCCAAGAGGACAGCAACCAAGAGACCCAGTACTTC; CDR3 protein: CASSQEDSNQETQYF
D gene: NA; J gene: TRBJ1-5; V gene: TRBV25-1; clone size: NA; CDR3 DNA: TGTGCCAGCAGTGATTGCAGGGAATTCGGTAAGAACCATCAGCCCCAGCATTTT; CDR3 protein: CASSDCREFGKNHQPQHF
D gene: NA; J gene: TRBJ2-7; V gene: TRBV6-1; clone size: NA; CDR3 DNA: TGTGCCAGCAGTGAAGCTCGGTTTGACGAGCAGTACTTC; CDR3 protein: CASSEARFDEQYF